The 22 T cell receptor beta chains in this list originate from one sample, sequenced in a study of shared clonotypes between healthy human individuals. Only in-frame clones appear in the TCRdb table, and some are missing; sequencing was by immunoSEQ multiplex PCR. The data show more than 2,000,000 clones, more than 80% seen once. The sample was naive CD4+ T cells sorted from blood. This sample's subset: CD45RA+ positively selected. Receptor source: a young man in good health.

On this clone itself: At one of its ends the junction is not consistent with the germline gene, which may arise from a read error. The CDR3 protein is CASSEDRAPDTQYF. Here the CDR3 DNA reads TGTGCCAGCAGCGAAGACAGGGCCCCAGATACGCAGTATTTT. This chain uses TRBV2 with TRBJ2-3; TRBD1 matches 7 bases. The CDR3 runs to 14 residues. Germline V CDR1 and CDR2: SNHLY, FYNNEI.

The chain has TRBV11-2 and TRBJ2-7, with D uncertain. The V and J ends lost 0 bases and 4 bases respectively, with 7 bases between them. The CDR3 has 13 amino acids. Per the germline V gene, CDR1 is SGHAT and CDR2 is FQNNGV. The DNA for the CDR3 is TGTGCCAGCAGCTTAGAGACCTATTACGAGCAGTACTTC. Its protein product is CASSLETYYEQYF.

The CDR3 region is CAWSVNEGYEQYF. Written as DNA, the CDR3 is TGTGCCTGGAGTGTAAATGAGGGGTACGAGCAGTACTTC. The rearrangement uses TRBV30 and TRBJ2-7; D could derive from TRBD1 or TRBD2 (5 bases each). The ends were cut back, 0 bases at V and 4 bases at J, with 10 bases in the middle. This CDR3 has 13 residues. CDR1 and CDR2 from the germline V gene are GTSNPN and SVGIG (reference sequence).

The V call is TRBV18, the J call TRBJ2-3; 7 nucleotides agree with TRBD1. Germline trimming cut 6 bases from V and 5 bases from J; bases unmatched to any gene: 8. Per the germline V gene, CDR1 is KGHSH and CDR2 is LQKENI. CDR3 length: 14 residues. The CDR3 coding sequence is TGTGCCAGCTCTCTTGGGACAGCCGGAGATACGCAGTATTTT. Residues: CASSLGTAGDTQYF.

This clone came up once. CDR3 nucleotide sequence: TGTGCCAGCAGTGACTATGGGGCCTCGGAGGGCACTGAAGCTTTCTTT. Translation: CASSDYGASEGTEAFF. The J gene is TRBJ1-1, the V gene TRBV6-4; perhaps TRBD1 as D (5 bases). Germline V gene lookup returns CDR1 MRHNA and CDR2 SNTAGT. CDR3 length equals 16 residues. With 1 base removed from V and 4 bases from J, the gap between germline ends came to 16 bases.

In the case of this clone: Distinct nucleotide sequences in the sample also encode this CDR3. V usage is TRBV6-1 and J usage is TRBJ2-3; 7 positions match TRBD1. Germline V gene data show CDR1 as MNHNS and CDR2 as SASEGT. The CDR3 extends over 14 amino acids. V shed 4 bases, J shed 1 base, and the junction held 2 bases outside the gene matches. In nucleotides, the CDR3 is TGTGCCAGCAGTGCAACAGGGGGCACAGATACGCAGTATTTT. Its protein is CASSATGGTDTQYF.

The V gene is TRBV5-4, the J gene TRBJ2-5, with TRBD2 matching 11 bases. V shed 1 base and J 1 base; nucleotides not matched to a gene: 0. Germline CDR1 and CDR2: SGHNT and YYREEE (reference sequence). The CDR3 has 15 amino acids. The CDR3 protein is CASSLTSGGQETQYF. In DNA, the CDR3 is TGTGCCAGCAGCTTGACTAGCGGGGGCCAAGAGACCCAGTACTTC.

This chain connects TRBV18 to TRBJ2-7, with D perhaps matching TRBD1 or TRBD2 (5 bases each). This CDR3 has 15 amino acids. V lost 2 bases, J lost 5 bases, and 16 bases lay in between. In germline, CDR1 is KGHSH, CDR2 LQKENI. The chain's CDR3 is CASSPTVGAPNEQYF. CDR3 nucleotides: TGTGCCAGCTCACCAACGGTCGGGGCTCCTAACGAGCAGTACTTC.

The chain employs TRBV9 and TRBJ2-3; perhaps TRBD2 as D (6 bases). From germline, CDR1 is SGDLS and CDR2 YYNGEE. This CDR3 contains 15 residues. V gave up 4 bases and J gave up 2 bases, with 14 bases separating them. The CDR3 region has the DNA TGTGCCAGCAGCAGAGAGGCGGGGTACACAGATACGCAGTATTTT. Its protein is CASSREAGYTDTQYF.

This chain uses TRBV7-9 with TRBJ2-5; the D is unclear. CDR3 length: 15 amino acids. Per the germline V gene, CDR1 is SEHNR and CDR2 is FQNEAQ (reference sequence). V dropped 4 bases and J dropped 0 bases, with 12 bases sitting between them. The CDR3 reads CASSYAARYQETQYF. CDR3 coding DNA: TGTGCCAGCAGCTACGCCGCCAGGTACCAAGAGACCCAGTACTTC. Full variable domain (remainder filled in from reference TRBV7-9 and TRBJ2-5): DTGVSQNPRHKITKRGQNVTFRCDPISEHNRLYWYRQTLGQGPEFLTYFQNEAQLEKSRLLSDRFSAERPKGSFSTLEIQRTEQGDSAMYLCASSYAARYQETQYFGPGTRLLVL.

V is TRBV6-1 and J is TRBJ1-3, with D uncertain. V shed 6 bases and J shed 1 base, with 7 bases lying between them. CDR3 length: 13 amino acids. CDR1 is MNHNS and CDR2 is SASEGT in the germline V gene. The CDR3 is CASRVGSGNTIYF. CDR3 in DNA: TGTGCCAGCAGGGTAGGATCTGGAAACACCATATATTTT.

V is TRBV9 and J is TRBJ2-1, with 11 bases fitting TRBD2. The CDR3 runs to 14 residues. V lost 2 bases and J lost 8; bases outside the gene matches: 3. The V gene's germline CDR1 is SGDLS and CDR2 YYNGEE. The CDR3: CASSVGTSGHEQFF. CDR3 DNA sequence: TGTGCCAGCAGCGTTGGGACTAGCGGTCATGAGCAGTTCTTC.

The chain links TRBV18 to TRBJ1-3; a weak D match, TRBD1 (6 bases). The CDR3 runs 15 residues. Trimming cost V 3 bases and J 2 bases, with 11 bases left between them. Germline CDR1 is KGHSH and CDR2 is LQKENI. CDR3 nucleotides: TGTGCCAGCTCACCGACTACAGGGACTGGAAACACCATATATTTT. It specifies CASSPTTGTGNTIYF.

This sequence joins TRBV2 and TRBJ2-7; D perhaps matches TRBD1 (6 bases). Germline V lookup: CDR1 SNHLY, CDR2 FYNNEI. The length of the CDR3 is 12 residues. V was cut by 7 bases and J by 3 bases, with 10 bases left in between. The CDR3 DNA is TGTGCCAGCACCGAGACAGGCTACGAGCAGTACTTC. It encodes CASTETGYEQYF.

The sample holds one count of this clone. CDR3 in amino acids: CASSSLGRSNSPLHF. The CDR3 DNA reads TGTGCCAGCAGCTCACTCGGACGGTCAAATTCACCCCTCCACTTT. V is TRBV5-4 and J is TRBJ1-6; D gene uncertain. Trimming cost V 3 bases and J 7 bases, with 14 bases left between them. Germline V lookup: CDR1 SGHNT, CDR2 YYREEE (reference sequence). The CDR3 is 15 residues long.

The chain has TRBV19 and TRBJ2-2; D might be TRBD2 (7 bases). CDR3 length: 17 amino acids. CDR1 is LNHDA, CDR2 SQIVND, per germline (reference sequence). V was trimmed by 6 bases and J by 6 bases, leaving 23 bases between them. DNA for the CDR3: TGTGCCAGTAGCGGACTGGGCGGGGGCCTGTTTCCCGGGGAGCTGTTTTTT. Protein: CASSGLGGGLFPGELFF. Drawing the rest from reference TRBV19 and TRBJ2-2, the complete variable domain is DGGITQSPKYLFRKEGQNVTLSCEQNLNHDAMYWYRQDPGQGLRLIYYSQIVNDFQKGDIAEGYSVSREKKESFPLTVTSAQKNPTAFYLCASSGLGGGLFPGELFFGEGSRLTVL.

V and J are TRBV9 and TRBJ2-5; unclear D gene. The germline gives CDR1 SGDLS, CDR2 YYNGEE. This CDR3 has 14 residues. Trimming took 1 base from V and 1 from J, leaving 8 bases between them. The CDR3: CASSVTELQETQYF. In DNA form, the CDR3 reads TGTGCCAGCAGCGTAACGGAGCTCCAAGAGACCCAGTACTTC.

The CDR3 region is CATFGWDSPSGANVLTF. As DNA, the CDR3 is TGTGCCACCTTTGGATGGGACAGCCCTTCTGGGGCCAACGTCCTGACTTTC. This chain uses TRBV19 with TRBJ2-6, with 7 bases aligning to TRBD1. Trimming took 10 bases from V and 1 from J; bases not matched to a gene: 13. The germline V gene encodes CDR1 LNHDA and CDR2 SQIVND (reference sequence). CDR3 length: 17 amino acids.

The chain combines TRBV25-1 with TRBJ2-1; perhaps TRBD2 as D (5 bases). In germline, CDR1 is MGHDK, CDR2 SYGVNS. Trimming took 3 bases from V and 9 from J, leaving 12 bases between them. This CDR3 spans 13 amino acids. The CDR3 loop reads CASSEGGSTEQFF. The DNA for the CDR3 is TGTGCCAGCAGTGAGGGCGGGTCTACTGAGCAGTTCTTC.

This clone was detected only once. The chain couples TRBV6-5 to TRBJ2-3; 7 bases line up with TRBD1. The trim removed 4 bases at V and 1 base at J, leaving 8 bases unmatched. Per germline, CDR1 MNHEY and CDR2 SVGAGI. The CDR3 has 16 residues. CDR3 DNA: TGTGCCAGCAGTTCCTACCGGGACAGACGCACAGATACGCAGTATTTT. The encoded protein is CASSSYRDRRTDTQYF.

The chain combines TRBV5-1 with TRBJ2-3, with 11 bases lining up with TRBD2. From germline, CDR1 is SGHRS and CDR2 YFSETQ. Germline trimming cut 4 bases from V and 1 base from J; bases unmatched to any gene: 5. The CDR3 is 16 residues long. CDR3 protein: CASSPLTSGGTDTQYF. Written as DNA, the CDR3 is TGCGCCAGCAGCCCCTTGACTAGCGGGGGCACAGATACGCAGTATTTT.

The CDR3 DNA follows: TGTGCCAGCAGTGAAGTCCCCGATTCACCCCTCCACTTT. Protein sequence: CASSEVPDSPLHF. The chain uses TRBV6-4 and TRBJ1-6; D uncertain. This CDR3 has 13 residues. Germline loops: CDR1 MRHNA, CDR2 SNTAGT. V was clipped by 3 bases and J by 8 bases, with 8 bases between them.